This T cell receptor beta chain came from a study of OX40 agonist ivuxolimab in advanced cancers. Blood specimens came from baseline, cycle 4 day 1, and cycle 7 day 1. The protocol was immunoSEQ multiplex PCR, while the TCRdb copy is restricted to in-frame clones and leaves out a portion. In the table there are fewer than 30,000 clones, around 86% of which are singletons. V lost 5 bases and J 5 bases, leaving 19 bases between the germline ends. Germline V lookup: CDR1 SEHNR, CDR2 FQNEAQ (reference sequence). This CDR3 is built from 15 residues. The genes are TRBV7-9 and TRBJ2-7, with D maybe TRBD1 (6 bases). This clonotype was sampled from an adult with an advanced solid tumor such as melanoma, head and neck, liver or kidney cancer. The material was CD4+ or CD8+ T cells sorted from blood, obtained in a trial of the OX40 agonist ivuxolimab. CDR3 nucleotides: TGTGCCAGCAGCCCCCCGGGACAAGACAAAGACGAGCAGTACTTC. Translating it yields CASSPPGQDKDEQYF.